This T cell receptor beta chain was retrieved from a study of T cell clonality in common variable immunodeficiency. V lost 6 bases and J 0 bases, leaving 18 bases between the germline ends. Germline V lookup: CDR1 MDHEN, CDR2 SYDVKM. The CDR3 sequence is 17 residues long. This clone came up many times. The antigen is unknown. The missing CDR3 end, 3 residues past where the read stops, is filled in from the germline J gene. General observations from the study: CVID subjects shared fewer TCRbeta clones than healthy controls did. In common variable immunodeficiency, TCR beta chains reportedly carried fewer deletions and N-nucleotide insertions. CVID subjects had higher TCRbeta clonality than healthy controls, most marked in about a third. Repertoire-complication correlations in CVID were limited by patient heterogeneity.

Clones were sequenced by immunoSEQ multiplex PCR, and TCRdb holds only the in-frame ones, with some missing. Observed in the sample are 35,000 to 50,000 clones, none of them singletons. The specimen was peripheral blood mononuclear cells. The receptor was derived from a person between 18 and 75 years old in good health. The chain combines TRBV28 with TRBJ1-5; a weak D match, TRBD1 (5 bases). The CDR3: CASRGRRGTYSNQPQHF. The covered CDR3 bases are TGTGCCAGCAGGGGAAGGAGGGGAACGTATAGCAATCAGCCC.